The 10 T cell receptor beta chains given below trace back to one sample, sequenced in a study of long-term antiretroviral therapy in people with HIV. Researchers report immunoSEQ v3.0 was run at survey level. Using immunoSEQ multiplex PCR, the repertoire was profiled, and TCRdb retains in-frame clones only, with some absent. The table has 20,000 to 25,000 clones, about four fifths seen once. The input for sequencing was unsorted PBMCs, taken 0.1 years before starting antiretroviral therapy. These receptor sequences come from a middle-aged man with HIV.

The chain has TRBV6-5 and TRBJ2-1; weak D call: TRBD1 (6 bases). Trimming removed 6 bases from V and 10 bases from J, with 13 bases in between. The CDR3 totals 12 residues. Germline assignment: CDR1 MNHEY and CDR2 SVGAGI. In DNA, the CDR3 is TGTGCCAGCAGCCCAGGGGTGCCCGAGCAGTTCTTC. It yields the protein CASSPGVPEQFF.

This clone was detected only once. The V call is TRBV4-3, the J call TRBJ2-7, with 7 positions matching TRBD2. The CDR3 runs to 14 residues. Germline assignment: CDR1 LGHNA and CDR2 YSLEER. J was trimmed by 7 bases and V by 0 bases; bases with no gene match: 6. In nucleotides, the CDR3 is TGCGCCAGCAGCCAAGATAACCGAGCGGGGGAGCAGTACTTC. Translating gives CASSQDNRAGEQYF.

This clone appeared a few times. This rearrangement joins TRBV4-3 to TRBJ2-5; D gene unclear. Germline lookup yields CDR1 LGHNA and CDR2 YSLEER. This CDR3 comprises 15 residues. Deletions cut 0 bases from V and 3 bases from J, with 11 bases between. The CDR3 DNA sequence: TGCGCCAGCAGCCAAGAGTGGGGTGCAAAAGAGACCCAGTACTTC. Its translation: CASSQEWGAKETQYF.

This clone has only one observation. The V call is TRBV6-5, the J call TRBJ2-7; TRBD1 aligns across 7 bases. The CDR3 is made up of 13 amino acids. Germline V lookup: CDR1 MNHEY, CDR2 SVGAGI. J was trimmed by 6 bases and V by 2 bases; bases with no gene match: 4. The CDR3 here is CASSYTRQGEQYF. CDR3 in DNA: TGTGCCAGCAGTTACACTCGACAGGGCGAGCAGTACTTC.

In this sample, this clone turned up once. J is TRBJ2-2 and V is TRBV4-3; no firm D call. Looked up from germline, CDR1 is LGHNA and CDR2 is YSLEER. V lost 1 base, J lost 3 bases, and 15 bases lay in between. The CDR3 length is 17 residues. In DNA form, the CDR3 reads TGCGCCAGCAGCCAAGGGGCAGGTGGCGCGGACACCGGGGAGCTGTTTTTT. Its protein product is CASSQGAGGADTGELFF.

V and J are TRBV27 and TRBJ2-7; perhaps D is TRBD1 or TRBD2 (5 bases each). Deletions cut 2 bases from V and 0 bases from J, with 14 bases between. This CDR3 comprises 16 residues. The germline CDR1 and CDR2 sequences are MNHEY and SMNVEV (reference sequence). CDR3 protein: CASSLRWGEGSYEQYF. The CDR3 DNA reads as TGTGCCAGCAGTTTACGGTGGGGCGAGGGCTCCTACGAGCAGTACTTC.

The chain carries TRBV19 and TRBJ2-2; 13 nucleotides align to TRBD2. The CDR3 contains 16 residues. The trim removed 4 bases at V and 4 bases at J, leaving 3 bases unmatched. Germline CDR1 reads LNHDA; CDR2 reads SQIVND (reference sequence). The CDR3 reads CASSTGLAGATGELFF. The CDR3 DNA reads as TGTGCCAGTAGTACCGGACTAGCGGGGGCCACCGGGGAGCTGTTTTTT.

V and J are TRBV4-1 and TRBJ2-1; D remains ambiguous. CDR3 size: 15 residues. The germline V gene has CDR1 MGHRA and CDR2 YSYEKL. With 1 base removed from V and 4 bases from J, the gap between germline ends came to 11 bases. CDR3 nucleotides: TGCGCCAGCAGCCAAGCCCTGTGGGGTTACAATGAGCAGTTCTTC. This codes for CASSQALWGYNEQFF.

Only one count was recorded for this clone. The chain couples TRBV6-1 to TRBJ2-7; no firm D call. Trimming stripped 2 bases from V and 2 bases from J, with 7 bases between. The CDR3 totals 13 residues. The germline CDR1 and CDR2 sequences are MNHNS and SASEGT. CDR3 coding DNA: TGTGCCAGCAGTGAAAACAGTCCCTACGAGCAGTACTTC. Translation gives CASSENSPYEQYF.

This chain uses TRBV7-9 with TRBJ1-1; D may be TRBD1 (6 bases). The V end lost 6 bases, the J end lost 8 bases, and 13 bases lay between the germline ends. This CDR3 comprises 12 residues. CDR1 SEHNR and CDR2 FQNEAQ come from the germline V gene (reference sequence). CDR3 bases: TGTGCCAGCAGTTCGGGGACAAGAGAAGCTTTCTTT. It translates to CASSSGTREAFF.